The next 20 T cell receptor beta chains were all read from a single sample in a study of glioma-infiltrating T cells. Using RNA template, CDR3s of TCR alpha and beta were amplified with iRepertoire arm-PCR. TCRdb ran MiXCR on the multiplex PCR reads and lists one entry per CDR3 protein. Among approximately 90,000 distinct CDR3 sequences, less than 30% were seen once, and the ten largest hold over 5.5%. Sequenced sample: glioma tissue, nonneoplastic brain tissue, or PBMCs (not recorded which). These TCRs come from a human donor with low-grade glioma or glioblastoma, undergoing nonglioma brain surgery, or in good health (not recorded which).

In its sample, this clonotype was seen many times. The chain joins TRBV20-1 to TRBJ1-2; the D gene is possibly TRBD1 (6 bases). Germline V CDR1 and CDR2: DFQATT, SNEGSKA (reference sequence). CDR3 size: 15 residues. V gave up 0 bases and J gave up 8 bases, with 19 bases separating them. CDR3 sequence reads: CSARDQGPPQKGYTF. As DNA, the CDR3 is TGCAGTGCTAGAGATCAGGGGCCCCCGCAAAAGGGCTACACCTTC.

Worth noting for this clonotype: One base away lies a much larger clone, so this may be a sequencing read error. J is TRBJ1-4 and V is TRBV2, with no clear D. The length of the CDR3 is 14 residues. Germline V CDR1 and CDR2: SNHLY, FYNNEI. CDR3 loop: CASSVMDTREKLYF. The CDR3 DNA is TGTGCCAGCAGTGTTATGGATACGCGGGAAAAACTGTATTTT.

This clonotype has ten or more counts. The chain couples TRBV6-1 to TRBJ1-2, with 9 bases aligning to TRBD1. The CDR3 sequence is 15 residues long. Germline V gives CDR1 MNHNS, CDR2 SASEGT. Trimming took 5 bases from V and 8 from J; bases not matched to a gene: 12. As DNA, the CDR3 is TGTGCCAGCAGTTTCCGGGACAGGGAAGCGAAGGGCTACACCTTC. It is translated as CASSFRDREAKGYTF.

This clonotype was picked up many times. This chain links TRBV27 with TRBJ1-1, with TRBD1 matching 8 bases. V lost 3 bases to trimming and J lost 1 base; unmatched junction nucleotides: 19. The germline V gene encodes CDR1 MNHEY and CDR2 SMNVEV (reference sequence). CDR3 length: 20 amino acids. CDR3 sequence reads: CASSFRVGAPRTGRNTEAFF. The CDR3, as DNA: TGTGCCAGCAGTTTTCGGGTTGGGGCCCCCCGGACAGGGCGGAACACTGAAGCTTTCTTT.

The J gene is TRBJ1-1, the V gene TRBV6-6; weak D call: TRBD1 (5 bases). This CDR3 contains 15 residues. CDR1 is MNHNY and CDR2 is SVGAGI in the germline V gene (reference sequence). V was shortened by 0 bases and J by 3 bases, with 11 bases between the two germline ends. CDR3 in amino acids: CASSYSRPGDTEAFF. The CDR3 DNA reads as TGTGCCAGCAGTTACTCGAGGCCGGGGGACACTGAAGCTTTCTTT.

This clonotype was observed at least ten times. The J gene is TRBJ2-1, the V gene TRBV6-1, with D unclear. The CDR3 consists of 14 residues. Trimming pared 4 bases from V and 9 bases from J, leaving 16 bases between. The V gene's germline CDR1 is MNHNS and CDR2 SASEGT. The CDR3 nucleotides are TGTGCCAGCAGTGCAGTCAGCGCTTTGAGTGAGCAGTTCTTC. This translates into CASSAVSALSEQFF.

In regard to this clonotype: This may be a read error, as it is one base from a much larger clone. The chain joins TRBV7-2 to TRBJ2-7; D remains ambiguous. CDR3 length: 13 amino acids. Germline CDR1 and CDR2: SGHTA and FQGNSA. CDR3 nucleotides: TGTGCCAGCAGCTTAATCCCCTCCTACGATCAGTACTTC. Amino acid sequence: CASSLIPSYDQYF.

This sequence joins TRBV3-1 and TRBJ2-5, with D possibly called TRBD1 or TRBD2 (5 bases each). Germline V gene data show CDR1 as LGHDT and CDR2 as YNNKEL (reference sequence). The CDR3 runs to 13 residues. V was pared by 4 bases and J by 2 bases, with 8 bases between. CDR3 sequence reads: CASSRGFQETQYF. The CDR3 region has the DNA TGTGCCAGCAGCCGGGGGTTTCAAGAGACCCAGTACTTC.

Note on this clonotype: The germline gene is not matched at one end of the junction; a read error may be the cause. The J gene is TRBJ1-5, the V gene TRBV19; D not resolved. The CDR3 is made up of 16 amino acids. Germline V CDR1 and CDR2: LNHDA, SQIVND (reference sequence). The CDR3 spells CASRGTRARLNRPQHF. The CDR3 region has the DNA TGTGCCAGTAGGGGAACCCGGGCTAGGCTCAATCGGCCCCAGCATTTT. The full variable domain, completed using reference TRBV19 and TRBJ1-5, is DGGITQSPKYLFRKEGQNVTLSCEQNLNHDAMYWYRQDPGQGLRLIYYSQIVNDFQKGDIAEGYSVSREKKESFPLTVTSAQKNPTAFYLCASRGTRARLNRPQHFGDGTRLSIL.

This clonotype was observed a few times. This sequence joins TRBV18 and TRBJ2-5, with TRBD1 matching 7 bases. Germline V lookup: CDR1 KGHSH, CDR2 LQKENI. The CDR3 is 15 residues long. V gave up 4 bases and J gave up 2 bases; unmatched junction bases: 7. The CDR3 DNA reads TGTGCCAGCTCACTCCGGGACAGCCGTCAAGAGACCCAGTACTTC. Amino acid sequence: CASSLRDSRQETQYF.

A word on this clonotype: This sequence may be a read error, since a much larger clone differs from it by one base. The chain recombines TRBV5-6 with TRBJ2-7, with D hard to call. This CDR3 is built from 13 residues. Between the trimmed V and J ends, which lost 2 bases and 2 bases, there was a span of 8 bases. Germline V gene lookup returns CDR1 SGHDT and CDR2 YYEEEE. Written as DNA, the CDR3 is TGTGCCAGCAGCTTCGGATTGACCTACGAGCAGTACTTC. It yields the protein CASSFGLTYEQYF.

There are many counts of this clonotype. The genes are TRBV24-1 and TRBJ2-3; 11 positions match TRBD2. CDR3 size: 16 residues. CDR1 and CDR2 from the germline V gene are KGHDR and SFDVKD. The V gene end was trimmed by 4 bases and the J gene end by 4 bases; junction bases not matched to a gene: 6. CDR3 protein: CATSEPTSGAPDTQYF. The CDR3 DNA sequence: TGTGCCACCAGTGAGCCGACTAGCGGGGCTCCAGATACGCAGTATTTT.

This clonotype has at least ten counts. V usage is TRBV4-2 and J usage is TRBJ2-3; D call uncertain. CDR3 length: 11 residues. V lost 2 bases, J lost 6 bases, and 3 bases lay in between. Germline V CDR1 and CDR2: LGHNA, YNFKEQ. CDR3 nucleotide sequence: TGTGCCAGCAGCCAACGCGATACGCAGTATTTT. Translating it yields CASSQRDTQYF.

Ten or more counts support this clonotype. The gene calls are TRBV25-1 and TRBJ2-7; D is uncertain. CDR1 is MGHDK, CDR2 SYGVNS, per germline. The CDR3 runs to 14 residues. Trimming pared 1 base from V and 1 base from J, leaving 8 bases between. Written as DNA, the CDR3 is TGTGCCAGCAGTGAATCGGTCCGATCCTACGAGCAGTACTTC. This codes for CASSESVRSYEQYF.

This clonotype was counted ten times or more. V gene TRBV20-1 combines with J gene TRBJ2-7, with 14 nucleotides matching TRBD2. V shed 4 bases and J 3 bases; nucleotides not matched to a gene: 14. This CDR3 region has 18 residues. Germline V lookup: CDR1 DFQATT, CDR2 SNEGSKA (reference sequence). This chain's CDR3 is CSATPMIWTSGRSYEQYF. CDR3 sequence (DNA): TGCAGTGCTACCCCGATGATCTGGACTAGCGGGAGGAGCTACGAGCAGTACTTC.

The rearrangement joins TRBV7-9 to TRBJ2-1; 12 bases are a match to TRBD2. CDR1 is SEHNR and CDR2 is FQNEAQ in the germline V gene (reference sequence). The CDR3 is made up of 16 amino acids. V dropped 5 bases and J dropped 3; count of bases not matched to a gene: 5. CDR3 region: CASSPRTSGDYNEQFF. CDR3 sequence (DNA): TGTGCCAGCAGCCCCAGGACTAGCGGGGACTACAATGAGCAGTTCTTC. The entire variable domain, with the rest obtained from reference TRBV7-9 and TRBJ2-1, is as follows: DTGVSQNPRHKITKRGQNVTFRCDPISEHNRLYWYRQTLGQGPEFLTYFQNEAQLEKSRLLSDRFSAERPKGSFSTLEIQRTEQGDSAMYLCASSPRTSGDYNEQFFGPGTRLTVL.

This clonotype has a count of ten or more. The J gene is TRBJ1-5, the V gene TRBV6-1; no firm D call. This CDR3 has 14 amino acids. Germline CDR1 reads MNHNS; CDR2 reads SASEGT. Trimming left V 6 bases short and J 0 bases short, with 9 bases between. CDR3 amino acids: CASSPSNSNQPQHF. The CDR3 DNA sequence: TGTGCCAGCAGCCCCTCTAATAGCAATCAGCCCCAGCATTTT.

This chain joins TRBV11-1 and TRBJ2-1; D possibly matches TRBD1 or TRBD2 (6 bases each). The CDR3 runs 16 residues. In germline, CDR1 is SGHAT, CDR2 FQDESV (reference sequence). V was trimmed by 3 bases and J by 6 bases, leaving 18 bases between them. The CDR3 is CASSFVRGAPFNEQFF. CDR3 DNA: TGTGCCAGCAGCTTCGTTAGGGGGGCTCCCTTCAATGAGCAGTTCTTC.

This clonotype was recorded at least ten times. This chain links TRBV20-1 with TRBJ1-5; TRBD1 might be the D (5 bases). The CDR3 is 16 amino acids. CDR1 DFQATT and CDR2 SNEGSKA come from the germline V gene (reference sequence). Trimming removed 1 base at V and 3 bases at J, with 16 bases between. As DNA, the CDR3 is TGCAGTGCTAGAGTTGGGACCGAGCTAGACAATCAGCCCCAGCATTTT. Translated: CSARVGTELDNQPQHF.

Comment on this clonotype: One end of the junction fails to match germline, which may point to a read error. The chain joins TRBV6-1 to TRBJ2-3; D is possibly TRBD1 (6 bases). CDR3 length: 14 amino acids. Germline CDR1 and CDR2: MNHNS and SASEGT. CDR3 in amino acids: CAGRGAPAPDTQYF. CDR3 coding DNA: TGCGCCGGCAGGGGAGCGCCGGCCCCAGATACGCAGTATTTT.